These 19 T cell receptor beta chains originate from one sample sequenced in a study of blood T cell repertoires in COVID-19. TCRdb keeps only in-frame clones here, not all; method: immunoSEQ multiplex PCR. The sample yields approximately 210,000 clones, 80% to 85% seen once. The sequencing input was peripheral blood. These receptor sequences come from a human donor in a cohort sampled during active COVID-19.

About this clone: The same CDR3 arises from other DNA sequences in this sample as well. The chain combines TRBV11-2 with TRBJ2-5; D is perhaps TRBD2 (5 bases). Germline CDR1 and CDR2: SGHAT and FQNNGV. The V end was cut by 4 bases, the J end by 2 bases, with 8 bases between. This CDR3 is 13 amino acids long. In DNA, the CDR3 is TGTGCCAGCAGCTCCGGGGTTCAAGAGACCCAGTACTTC. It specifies CASSSGVQETQYF.

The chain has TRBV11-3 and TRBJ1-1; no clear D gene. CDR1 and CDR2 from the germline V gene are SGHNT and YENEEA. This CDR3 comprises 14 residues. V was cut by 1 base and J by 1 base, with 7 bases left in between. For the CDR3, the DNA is TGTGCCAGCAGCTTAGGGCCGTCGAACACTGAAGCTTTCTTT. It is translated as CASSLGPSNTEAFF.

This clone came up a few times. CDR3 protein: CASSRPAASTDTQYF. The CDR3 bases are TGTGCCAGCAGTCGCCCAGCGGCTAGCACAGATACGCAGTATTTT. The chain couples TRBV6-5 to TRBJ2-3; D is possibly TRBD2 (5 bases). The ends were cut back, 5 bases at V and 0 bases at J, with 12 bases in the middle. Germline-derived CDR1 and CDR2 are MNHEY and SVGAGI. The CDR3 is made up of 15 amino acids.

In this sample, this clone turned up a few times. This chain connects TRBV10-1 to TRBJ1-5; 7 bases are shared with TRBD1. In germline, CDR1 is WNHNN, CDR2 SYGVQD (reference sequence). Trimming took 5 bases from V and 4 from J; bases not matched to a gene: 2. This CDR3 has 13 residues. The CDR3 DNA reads TGCGCCAGCAGTAGACAGGGAAATCAGCCCCAGCATTTT. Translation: CASSRQGNQPQHF.

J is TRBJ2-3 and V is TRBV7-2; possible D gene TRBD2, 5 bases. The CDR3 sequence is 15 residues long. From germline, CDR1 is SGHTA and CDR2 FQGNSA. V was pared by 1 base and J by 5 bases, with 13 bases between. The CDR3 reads CASSLGWEFGDTQYF. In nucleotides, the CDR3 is TGTGCCAGCAGCTTAGGCTGGGAGTTCGGAGATACGCAGTATTTT.

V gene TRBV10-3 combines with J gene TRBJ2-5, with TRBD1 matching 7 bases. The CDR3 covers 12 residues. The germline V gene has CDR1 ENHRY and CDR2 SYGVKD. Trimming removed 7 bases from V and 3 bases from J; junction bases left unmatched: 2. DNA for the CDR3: TGTGCCATCAAAGACAGGGAAGAGACCCAGTACTTC. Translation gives CAIKDREETQYF.

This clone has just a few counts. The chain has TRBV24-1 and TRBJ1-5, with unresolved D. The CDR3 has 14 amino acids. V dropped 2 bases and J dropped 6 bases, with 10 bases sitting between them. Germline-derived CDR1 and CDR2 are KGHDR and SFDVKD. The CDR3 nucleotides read TGTGCCACCAGTGATTCCCGTACGGGTCAGCCCCAGCATTTT. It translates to CATSDSRTGQPQHF.

The CDR3 loop is CASGLGLMVESNEQFF. For the CDR3, the DNA is TGTGCTAGTGGTTTGGGCCTGATGGTAGAATCTAATGAGCAGTTCTTC. The V call is TRBV12-5, the J call TRBJ2-1; D gene unclear. V lost 1 base to trimming and J lost 7 bases, with 17 bases between them. Looked up from germline, CDR1 is LGHNT and CDR2 is FRNRAP. The CDR3 runs 16 residues.

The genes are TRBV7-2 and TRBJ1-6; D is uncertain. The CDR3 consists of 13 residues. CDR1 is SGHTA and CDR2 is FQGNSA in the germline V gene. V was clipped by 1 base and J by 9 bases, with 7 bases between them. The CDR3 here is CASSLEGLSPLHF. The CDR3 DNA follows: TGTGCCAGCAGCTTAGAAGGACTTTCACCCCTCCACTTT.

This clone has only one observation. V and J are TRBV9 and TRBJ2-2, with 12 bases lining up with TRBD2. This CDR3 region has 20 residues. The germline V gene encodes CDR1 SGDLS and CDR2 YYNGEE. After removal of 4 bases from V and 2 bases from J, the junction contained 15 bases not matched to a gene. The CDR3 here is CASSQLAGGLGNHNTGELFF. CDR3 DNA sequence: TGTGCCAGCAGCCAACTAGCGGGAGGACTAGGTAATCATAACACCGGGGAGCTGTTTTTT.

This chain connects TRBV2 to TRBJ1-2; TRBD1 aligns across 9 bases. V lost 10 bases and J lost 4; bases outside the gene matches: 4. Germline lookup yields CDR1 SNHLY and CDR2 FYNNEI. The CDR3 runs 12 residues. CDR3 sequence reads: CAIGQGSYGYTF. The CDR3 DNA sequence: TGTGCCATCGGACAGGGGTCCTATGGCTACACCTTC. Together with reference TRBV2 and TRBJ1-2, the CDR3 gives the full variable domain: EPEVTQTPSHQVTQMGQEVILRCVPISNHLYFYWYRQILGQKVEFLVSFYNNEISEKSEIFDDQFSVERPDGSNFTLKIRSTKLEDSAMYFCAIGQGSYGYTFGSGTRLTVV.

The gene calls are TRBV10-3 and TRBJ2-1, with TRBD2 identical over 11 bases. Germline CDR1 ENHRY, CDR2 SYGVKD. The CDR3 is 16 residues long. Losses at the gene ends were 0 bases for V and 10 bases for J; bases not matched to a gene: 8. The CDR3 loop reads CAISESSSGRFGEQFF. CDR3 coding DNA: TGTGCCATCAGTGAGTCGTCTAGCGGGAGGTTCGGCGAGCAGTTCTTC.

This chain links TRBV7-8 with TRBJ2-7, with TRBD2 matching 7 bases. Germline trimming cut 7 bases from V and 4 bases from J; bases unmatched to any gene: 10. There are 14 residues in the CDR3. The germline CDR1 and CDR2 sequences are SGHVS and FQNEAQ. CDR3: CASTSGGGQYEQYV. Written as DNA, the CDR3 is TGTGCCAGCACCTCGGGCGGGGGTCAATACGAGCAGTACGTC.

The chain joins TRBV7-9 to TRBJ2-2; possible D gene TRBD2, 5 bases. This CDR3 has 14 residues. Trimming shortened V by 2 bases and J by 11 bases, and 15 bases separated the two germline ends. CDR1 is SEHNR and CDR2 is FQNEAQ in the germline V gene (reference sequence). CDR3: CASSLRGGNEELFF. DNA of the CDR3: TGTGCCAGCAGCTTACGGGGTGGTAACGAAGAGCTGTTTTTT.

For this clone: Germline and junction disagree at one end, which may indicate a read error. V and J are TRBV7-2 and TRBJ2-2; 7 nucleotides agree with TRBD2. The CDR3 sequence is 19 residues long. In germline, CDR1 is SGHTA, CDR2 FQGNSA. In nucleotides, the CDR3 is TGTGCCAGCAGCCCAACTTCCTACCGGGACTACACGAACACCGGGGAGCTATTTTTT. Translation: CASSPTSYRDYTNTGELFF.

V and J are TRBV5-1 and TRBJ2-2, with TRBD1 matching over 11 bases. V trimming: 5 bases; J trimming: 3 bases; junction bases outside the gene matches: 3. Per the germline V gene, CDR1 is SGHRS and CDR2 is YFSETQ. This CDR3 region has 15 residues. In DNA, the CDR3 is TGCGCCAGCAGACCGGGACAGGGGGACACCGGGGAGCTGTTTTTT. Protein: CASRPGQGDTGELFF.

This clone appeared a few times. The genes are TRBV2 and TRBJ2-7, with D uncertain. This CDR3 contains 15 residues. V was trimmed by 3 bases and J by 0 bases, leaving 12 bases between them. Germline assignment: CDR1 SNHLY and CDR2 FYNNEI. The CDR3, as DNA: TGTGCCAGCAGTGAGTCGTTTCAGGCCTCCTACGAGCAGTACGTC. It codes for CASSESFQASYEQYV.

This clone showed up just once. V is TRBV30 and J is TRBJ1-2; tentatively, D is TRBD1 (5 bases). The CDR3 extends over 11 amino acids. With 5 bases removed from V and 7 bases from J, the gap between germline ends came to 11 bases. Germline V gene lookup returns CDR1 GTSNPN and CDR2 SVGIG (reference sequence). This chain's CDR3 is CAWGLGGGYTF. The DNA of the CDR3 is TGTGCCTGGGGTCTCGGGGGTGGCTACACCTTC.

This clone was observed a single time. The CDR3 is CASSYGSHGYTF. The DNA for the CDR3 is TGTGCCAGCAGTTATGGGAGCCATGGCTACACCTTC. The chain couples TRBV12-3 or TRBV12-4 to TRBJ1-2; no clear D. Deletions cut 4 bases from V and 6 bases from J, with 9 bases between. The CDR3 contains 12 residues.